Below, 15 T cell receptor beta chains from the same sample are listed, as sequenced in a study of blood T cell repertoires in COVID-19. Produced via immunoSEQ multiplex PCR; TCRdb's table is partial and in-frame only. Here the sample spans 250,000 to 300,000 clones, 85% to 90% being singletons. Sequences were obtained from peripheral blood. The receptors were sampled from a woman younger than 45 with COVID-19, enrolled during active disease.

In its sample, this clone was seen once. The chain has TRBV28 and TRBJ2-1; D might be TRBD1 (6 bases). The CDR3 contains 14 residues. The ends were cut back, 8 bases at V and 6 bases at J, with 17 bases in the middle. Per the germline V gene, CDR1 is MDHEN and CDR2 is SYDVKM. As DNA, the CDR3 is TGTGCCAGCGGTACAGGGTCTAGGGGCAATGAGCAGTTCTTC. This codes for CASGTGSRGNEQFF.

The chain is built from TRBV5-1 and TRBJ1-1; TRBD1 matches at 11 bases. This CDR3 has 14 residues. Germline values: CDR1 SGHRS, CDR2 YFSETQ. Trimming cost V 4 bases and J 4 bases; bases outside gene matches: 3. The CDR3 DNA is TGCGCCAGCAGCCCGGGACAGGGGGTCACTGAAGCTTTCTTT. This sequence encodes CASSPGQGVTEAFF. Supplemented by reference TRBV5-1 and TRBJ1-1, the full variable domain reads KAGVTQTPRYLIKTRGQQVTLSCSPISGHRSVSWYQQTPGQGLQFLFEYFSETQRNKGNFPGRFSGRQFSNSRSEMNVSTLELGDSALYLCASSPGQGVTEAFFGQGTRLTVV.

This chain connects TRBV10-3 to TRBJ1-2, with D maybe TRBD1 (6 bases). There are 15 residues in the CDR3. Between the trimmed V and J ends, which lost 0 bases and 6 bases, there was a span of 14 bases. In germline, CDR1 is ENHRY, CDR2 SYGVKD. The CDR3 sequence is CAISESTRGGDGYTF. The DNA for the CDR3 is TGTGCCATCAGTGAGTCGACTCGTGGGGGCGATGGCTACACCTTC.

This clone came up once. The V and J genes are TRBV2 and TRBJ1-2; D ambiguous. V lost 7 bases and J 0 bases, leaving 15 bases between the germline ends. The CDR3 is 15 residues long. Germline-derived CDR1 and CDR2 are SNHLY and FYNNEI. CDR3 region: CASNQEQRPNYGYTF. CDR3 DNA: TGTGCCAGCAATCAGGAACAGAGACCTAACTATGGCTACACCTTC.

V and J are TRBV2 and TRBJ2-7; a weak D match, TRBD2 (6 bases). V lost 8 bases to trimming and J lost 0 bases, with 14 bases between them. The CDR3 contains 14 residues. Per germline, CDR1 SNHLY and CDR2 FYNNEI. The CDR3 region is CASWRVGSSYEQYF. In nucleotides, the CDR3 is TGTGCCAGCTGGAGGGTGGGGAGCTCCTACGAGCAGTACTTC.

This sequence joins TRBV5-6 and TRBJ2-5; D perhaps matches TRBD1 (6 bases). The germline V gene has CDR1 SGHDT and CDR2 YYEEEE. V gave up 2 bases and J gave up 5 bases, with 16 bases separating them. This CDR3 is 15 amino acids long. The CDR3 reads CASSFVSGVRETQYF. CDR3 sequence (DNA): TGTGCCAGCAGCTTCGTCTCAGGGGTGCGGGAGACCCAGTACTTC.

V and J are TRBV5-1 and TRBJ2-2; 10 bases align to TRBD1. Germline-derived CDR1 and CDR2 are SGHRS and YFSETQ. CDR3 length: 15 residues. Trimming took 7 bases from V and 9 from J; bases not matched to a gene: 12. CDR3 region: CASGPDRGRSRELFF. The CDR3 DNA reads TGCGCCAGCGGGCCTGACAGGGGGCGATCCAGGGAGCTGTTTTTT.

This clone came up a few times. DNA of the CDR3: TGTGCCAGCAGTCGGGAGGTAAACTACGAGCAGTACTTC. Protein sequence: CASSREVNYEQYF. The chain carries TRBV11-2 and TRBJ2-7; 7 positions match TRBD2. The CDR3 length is 13 residues. Losses at the gene ends were 6 bases for V and 3 bases for J; bases not matched to a gene: 5. Looked up from germline, CDR1 is SGHAT and CDR2 is FQNNGV.

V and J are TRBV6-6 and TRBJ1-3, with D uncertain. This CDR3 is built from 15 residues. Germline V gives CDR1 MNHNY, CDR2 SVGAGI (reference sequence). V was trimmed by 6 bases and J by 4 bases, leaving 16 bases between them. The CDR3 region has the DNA TGTGCCAGCAGCCACCCCCCCACAGCCGGAAACACCATATATTTT. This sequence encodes CASSHPPTAGNTIYF.

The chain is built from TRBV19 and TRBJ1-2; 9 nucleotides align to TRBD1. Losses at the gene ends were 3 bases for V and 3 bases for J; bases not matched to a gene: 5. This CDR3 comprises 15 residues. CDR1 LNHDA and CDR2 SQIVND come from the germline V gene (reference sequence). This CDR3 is CASSIVGTGHYGYTF. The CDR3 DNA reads TGTGCCAGTAGTATCGTCGGGACAGGGCACTATGGCTACACCTTC.

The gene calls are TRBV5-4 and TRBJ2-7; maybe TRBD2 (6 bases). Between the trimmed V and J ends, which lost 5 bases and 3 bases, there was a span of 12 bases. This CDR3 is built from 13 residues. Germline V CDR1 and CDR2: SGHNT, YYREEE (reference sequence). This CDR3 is CASRKGLHYEQYF. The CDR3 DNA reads TGTGCCAGCAGAAAGGGACTCCACTACGAGCAGTACTTC.

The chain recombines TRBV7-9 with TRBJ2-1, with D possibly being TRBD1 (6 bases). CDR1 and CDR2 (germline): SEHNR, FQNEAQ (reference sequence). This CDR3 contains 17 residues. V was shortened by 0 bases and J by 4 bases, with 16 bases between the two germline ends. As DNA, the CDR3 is TGTGCCAGCAGCTTAGCGCTCGCAGGGGTGGGGTACAATGAGCAGTTCTTC. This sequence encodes CASSLALAGVGYNEQFF.

The CDR3: CASSIELFGGMNTEAFF. The CDR3 DNA sequence: TGTGCCAGTAGTATAGAACTATTCGGGGGAATGAACACTGAAGCTTTCTTT. J is TRBJ1-1 and V is TRBV19, with D maybe TRBD1 (5 bases). The ends were cut back, 0 bases at V and 0 bases at J, with 14 bases in the middle. Germline V gene data show CDR1 as LNHDA and CDR2 as SQIVND (reference sequence). The CDR3 loop spans 17 amino acids.

In nucleotides, the CDR3 is TGTGCCAGCAGATCCCGGTCGGGGGGCTACAATGAGCAGTTCTTC. This codes for CASRSRSGGYNEQFF. The chain carries TRBV7-6 and TRBJ2-1; TRBD2 matches 7 bases. The germline V gene has CDR1 SGHVS and CDR2 FNYEAQ. This CDR3 is 15 amino acids long. V gave up 6 bases and J gave up 3 bases; unmatched junction bases: 8. Using reference TRBV7-6 and TRBJ2-1 for the parts outside the CDR3, the full variable domain is GAGVSQSPRYKVTKRGQDVALRCDPISGHVSLYWYRQALGQGPEFLTYFNYEAQQDKSGLPNDRFSAERPEGSISTLTIQRTEQRDSAMYRCASRSRSGGYNEQFFGPGTRLTVL.

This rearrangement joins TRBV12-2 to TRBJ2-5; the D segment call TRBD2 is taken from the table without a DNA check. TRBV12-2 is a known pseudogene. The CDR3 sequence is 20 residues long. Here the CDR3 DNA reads TGTGCAAGTCGCTTAGTCAGGAGCGGGGGGGCCCCTAGGAGCCAAGAGACCCAGTACTTC. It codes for CASRLVRSGGAPRSQETQYF.